Sequencing of this T cell receptor beta chain was carried out in a study of blood T cell repertoires in COVID-19. Across the whole study: The analysed material was cDNA or gDNA that came from T cells, B-cell-depleted T cells, or PBMCs.

Germline CDR1 and CDR2: PRHDT and FYEKMQ (reference sequence). V gave up 0 bases and J gave up 5 bases, with 7 bases separating them. CDR3 length: 13 residues. TCRdb's copy holds only in-frame clones and misses some; the assay was immunoSEQ multiplex PCR. The sample contains around 430,000 clones, about nine tenths of which appear only once. Sequencing was performed on peripheral blood. V gene TRBV13 combines with J gene TRBJ1-2; D is perhaps TRBD1 (6 bases). The TCR comes from a woman between 50 and 59 years old with COVID-19, enrolled during active disease. This CDR3 is CASSLGQGYGYTF. CDR3 nucleotide sequence: TGTGCCAGCAGCTTAGGGCAGGGGTATGGCTACACCTTC. The variable domain in full, completed from reference TRBV13 and TRBJ1-2, reads AAGVIQSPRHLIKEKRETATLKCYPIPRHDTVYWYQQGPGQDPQFLISFYEKMQSDKGSIPDRFSAQQFSDYHSELNMSSLELGDSALYFCASSLGQGYGYTFGSGTRLTVV.